Below, 19 T cell receptor beta chains from the same sample are listed, as sequenced in a study of shared clonotypes between healthy human individuals. Measured with immunoSEQ multiplex PCR; TCRdb has only the in-frame clones, and not every one. The sample gives approximately 2.5 million clones, just over 90% of which show up once; about 0.13% is in the top ten. The sequenced sample was naive CD4+ T cells sorted from blood. Specified subset: CD45RA+ positively selected. The receptors were gathered from a man between 18 and 29 years old in good health.

The gene calls are TRBV10-2 and TRBJ1-5; D is ambiguous. V lost 2 bases and J lost 4, with 9 bases in between. The CDR3 runs to 14 residues. The germline V gene encodes CDR1 WSHSY and CDR2 SAAADI. The CDR3 region is CASSEVGPNQPQHF. The DNA of the CDR3 is TGCGCCAGCAGTGAGGTGGGCCCAAATCAGCCCCAGCATTTT.

The V and J genes are TRBV5-4 and TRBJ2-5, with 9 bases aligning to TRBD2. This CDR3 has 15 amino acids. Losses at the gene ends were 0 bases for V and 3 bases for J; bases not matched to a gene: 3. CDR1 is SGHNT, CDR2 YYREEE, per germline (reference sequence). The CDR3 DNA is TGTGCCAGCAGCTTGGTGGCTAGCGGGAAAGAGACCCAGTACTTC. Translating it yields CASSLVASGKETQYF.

This chain uses TRBV5-4 with TRBJ2-3; no clear D. Trimming cost V 4 bases and J 0 bases, with 9 bases left between them. The CDR3 spans 14 residues. Germline CDR1 SGHNT, CDR2 YYREEE (reference sequence). Here the CDR3 reads CASSPRSSTDTQYF. The CDR3 coding sequence is TGTGCCAGCAGCCCTCGATCTAGCACAGATACGCAGTATTTT.

This chain uses TRBV28 with TRBJ1-2; D is possibly TRBD1 (5 bases). From germline, CDR1 is MDHEN and CDR2 SYDVKM. Trimming stripped 5 bases from V and 1 base from J, with 14 bases between. The CDR3 is made up of 15 amino acids. CDR3 bases: TGTGCCAGCAGTCTCCATGACAGCGTTAACTATGGCTACACCTTC. It codes for CASSLHDSVNYGYTF.

The chain combines TRBV18 with TRBJ2-3; no reliable D call. This CDR3 region has 13 residues. Germline CDR1 KGHSH, CDR2 LQKENI. Trimming cost V 4 bases and J 3 bases, with 8 bases left between them. The CDR3 reads CASSRDQTDTQYF. The DNA of the CDR3 is TGTGCCAGCTCACGCGATCAAACAGATACGCAGTATTTT.

The chain combines TRBV27 with TRBJ2-7; TRBD1 matches at 8 bases. From germline, CDR1 is MNHEY and CDR2 SMNVEV (reference sequence). This CDR3 is 15 amino acids long. J lost 0 bases, V lost 2 bases, and 3 bases had no gene match. In DNA form, the CDR3 reads TGTGCCAGCAGTTTAAACAGGGGGTTCTCCTACGAGCAGTACTTC. Its protein product is CASSLNRGFSYEQYF.

J is TRBJ2-7 and V is TRBV5-1; 7 bases agree with TRBD2. Germline loops: CDR1 SGHRS, CDR2 YFSETQ. The V gene end was trimmed by 4 bases and the J gene end by 3 bases; junction bases not matched to a gene: 13. The CDR3 totals 16 residues. The CDR3 loop reads CASSPVAGGSGYEQYF. Written as DNA, the CDR3 is TGCGCCAGCAGCCCGGTAGCAGGCGGGAGTGGCTACGAGCAGTACTTC.

This chain connects TRBV29-1 to TRBJ2-1, with D unresolved. CDR3 length: 11 residues. V lost 4 bases, J lost 9 bases, and 10 bases lay in between. The germline CDR1 and CDR2 sequences are SQVTM and ANQGSEA. CDR3 DNA sequence: TGCAGCGTTGTACATGTTACTGAGCAGTTCTTC. It is translated as CSVVHVTEQFF.

The chain carries TRBV28 and TRBJ2-7; D unresolved. Per germline, CDR1 MDHEN and CDR2 SYDVKM. The CDR3 is 14 amino acids. Trimming removed 2 bases from V and 0 bases from J, with 8 bases in between. The CDR3: CASSLPASSYEQYF. The CDR3 DNA follows: TGTGCCAGCAGTTTACCGGCTAGCTCCTACGAGCAGTACTTC.

The chain links TRBV30 to TRBJ2-1; the D gene could be TRBD1 or TRBD2 (6 bases each). With 0 bases removed from V and 9 bases from J, the gap between germline ends came to 9 bases. The CDR3 covers 12 residues. CDR1 and CDR2 from the germline V gene are GTSNPN and SVGIG (reference sequence). The CDR3 DNA is TGTGCCTGGAGTGTGGGGGGCGGTGAGCAGTTCTTC. Translated, it gives CAWSVGGGEQFF. The entire variable domain, with the rest obtained from reference TRBV30 and TRBJ2-1, is as follows: SQTIHQWPATLVQPVGSPLSLECTVEGTSNPNLYWYRQAAGRGLQLLFYSVGIGQISSEVPQNLSASRPQDRQFILSSKKLLLSDSGFYLCAWSVGGGEQFFGPGTRLTVL.

Note on this clone: Other DNA sequences within the sample encode an identical CDR3. V usage is TRBV6-1 and J usage is TRBJ1-5; 8 bases align to TRBD1. Unmatched junction bases numbered 1, after V lost 5 bases and J lost 4 bases. This CDR3 is 13 amino acids long. Germline CDR1 MNHNS, CDR2 SASEGT. DNA for the CDR3: TGTGCCAGCAGTACAGGGGGAAATCAGCCCCAGCATTTT. It encodes CASSTGGNQPQHF.

The genes are TRBV10-3 and TRBJ1-2; 7 positions match TRBD1. After removal of 8 bases from V and 1 base from J, the junction contained 4 bases not matched to a gene. The CDR3 has 13 residues. Germline V CDR1 and CDR2: ENHRY, SYGVKD. The CDR3, as DNA: TGTGCCATCTCCGCAGGGGGTAACTATGGCTACACCTTC. It yields the protein CAISAGGNYGYTF.

The J gene is TRBJ1-4, the V gene TRBV2; 7 bases match TRBD1. Germline lookup yields CDR1 SNHLY and CDR2 FYNNEI. CDR3 length equals 16 residues. J gave up 7 bases and V 4 bases, and 12 bases lay outside the gene matches. The CDR3 region has the DNA TGTGCCAGCAGTGTTGGAGACAGGGCTTTCGTTGAAAAACTGTTTTTT. Protein product: CASSVGDRAFVEKLFF.

The rearrangement uses TRBV12-5 and TRBJ2-2; D possibly corresponds to TRBD2 (6 bases). Trimming removed 5 bases from V and 2 bases from J, with 9 bases in between. The CDR3 contains 14 residues. The germline gives CDR1 LGHNT, CDR2 FRNRAP. The CDR3 coding sequence is TGTGCTAGTGGTGTGGGGACTAACACCGGGGAGCTGTTTTTT. Protein product: CASGVGTNTGELFF.

The chain has TRBV5-5 and TRBJ1-5; possible D gene TRBD1, 5 bases. Trimming stripped 0 bases from V and 6 bases from J, with 10 bases between. The germline V gene encodes CDR1 SGHKS and CDR2 YYEKEE (reference sequence). The CDR3 contains 14 residues. Written as DNA, the CDR3 is TGTGCCAGCAGCTTGGAAGGTGGGGGTCAGCCCCAGCATTTT. Its protein is CASSLEGGGQPQHF. Based on the CDR3 plus reference TRBV5-5 and TRBJ1-5, the full variable domain is DAGVTQSPTHLIKTRGQQVTLRCSPISGHKSVSWYQQVLGQGPQFIFQYYEKEERGRGNFPDRFSARQFPNYSSELNVNALLLGDSALYLCASSLEGGGQPQHFGDGTRLSIL.

The chain recombines TRBV7-2 with TRBJ2-3, with D hard to call. CDR1 is SGHTA and CDR2 is FQGNSA in the germline V gene. The CDR3 consists of 13 residues. V was pared by 1 base and J by 8 bases, with 10 bases between. CDR3 in amino acids: CASSLGSYPTQYF. The CDR3 bases are TGTGCCAGCAGCTTAGGTAGCTACCCTACGCAGTATTTT.

In its sample, this clone was seen once. The chain combines TRBV4-3 with TRBJ2-4; TRBD1 aligns across 11 bases. V shed 3 bases, J shed 2 bases, and the junction held 6 bases outside the gene matches. Germline V gene lookup returns CDR1 LGHNA and CDR2 YSLEER. The CDR3 contains 17 residues. The CDR3 coding sequence is TGCGCCAGCAGCCATGGGGACAGGGGGGGAACCAAAAACATTCAGTACTTC. Its protein product is CASSHGDRGGTKNIQYF.

With regard to this clone: Additional DNA sequences in this sample encode the identical CDR3. The CDR3 bases are TGTGCCAGCAGCGCGGGACTAGCGGGAGGGACCGGGGAGCTGTTTTTT. Translating it yields CASSAGLAGGTGELFF. The chain is built from TRBV9 and TRBJ2-2; 16 nucleotides align to TRBD2. V dropped 3 bases and J dropped 5; count of bases not matched to a gene: 1. CDR1 and CDR2 (germline): SGDLS, YYNGEE. This CDR3 is 16 amino acids long.

This clone was detected only a few times. V and J are TRBV19 and TRBJ1-5; D not certain. The CDR3 runs 13 residues. Germline V gene sequence: CDR1 LNHDA, CDR2 SQIVND (reference sequence). Trimming left V 4 bases short and J 4 bases short, with 8 bases between. This CDR3 is CASSSQPNQPQHF. CDR3 sequence (DNA): TGTGCCAGTAGTAGCCAGCCTAATCAGCCCCAGCATTTT.